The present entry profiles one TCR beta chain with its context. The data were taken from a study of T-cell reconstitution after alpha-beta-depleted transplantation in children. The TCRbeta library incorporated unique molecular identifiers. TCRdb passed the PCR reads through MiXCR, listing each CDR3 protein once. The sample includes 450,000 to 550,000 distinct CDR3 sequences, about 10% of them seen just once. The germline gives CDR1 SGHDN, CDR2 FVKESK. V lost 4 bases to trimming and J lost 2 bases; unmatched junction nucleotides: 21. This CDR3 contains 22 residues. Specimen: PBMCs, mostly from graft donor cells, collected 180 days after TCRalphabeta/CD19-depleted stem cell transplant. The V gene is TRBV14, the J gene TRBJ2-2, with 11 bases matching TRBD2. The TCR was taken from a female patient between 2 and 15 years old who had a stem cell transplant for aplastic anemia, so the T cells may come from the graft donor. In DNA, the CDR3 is TGTGCCAGCAGCCCCCTAATCTCCGGACTAGCGGGTCCTAAATACAACACCGGGGAGCTGTTTTTT. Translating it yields CASSPLISGLAGPKYNTGELFF. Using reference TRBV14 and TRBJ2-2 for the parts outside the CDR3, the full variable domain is EAGVTQFPSHSVIEKGQTVTLRCDPISGHDNLYWYRRVMGKEIKFLLHFVKESKQDESGMPNNRFLAERTGGTYSTLKVQPAELEDSGVYFCASSPLISGLAGPKYNTGELFFGEGSRLTVL.